This record covers a single T cell receptor (beta chain). The antigen is undetermined. These data belong to a study of beta chain features in type 1 diabetes. The study, taken as a whole, reports: TCRB CDR3s from Type 1 diabetes patients were moderately but significantly shorter in all four CD4+ subsets. Researchers cautioned that cDNA sequencing could over-represent cells with high TCR expression.

The whole isolated RNA underwent reverse transcription, so sequencing captured expressed TCRB transcripts. TCRdb keeps only in-frame clones here, not all; method: immunoSEQ multiplex PCR. The table shows 400,000 or so clones, with roughly an eighth occurring only once. The collection from each donor was one heparinised blood draw averaging roughly 0.12 L. The CDR3 extends over 14 amino acids. The V gene end was trimmed by 5 bases and the J gene end by 14 bases; junction bases not matched to a gene: 12. Germline assignment: CDR1 SGHVS and CDR2 FQNEAQ. The chain employs TRBV7-8 and TRBJ2-1; 10 positions agree with TRBD2. Sequencing was done on a sample of naive CD4+ T cells from blood. The clonotype comes from a woman aged 18-35 years with type 1 diabetes. CDR3 region: CASSPRGSGRMEFF. Here the CDR3 DNA reads TGTGCCAGCAGCCCTCGGGGTAGCGGGAGGATGGAGTTCTTC.